The 30 T cell receptor beta chains presented below share a single source sample, sequenced in a study of shared clonotypes between healthy human individuals. Sequenced by immunoSEQ multiplex PCR; TCRdb stores in-frame clones only, minus some. The table includes 850,000 to 1,100,000 clones, roughly 80% detected once. Sample: memory CD4+ T cells from PBMCs. This sample's subset: CD45RA-negative fraction. The receptors were sampled from a man younger than 30 in good health. Some clones in this sample may be carry-over from other donors' samples.

The chain's CDR3 is CASSDIGDRLYEQYF. For the CDR3, the DNA is TGTGCCAGCAGTGATATCGGGGACAGACTATACGAGCAGTACTTC. V usage is TRBV2 and J usage is TRBJ2-7; 7 nucleotides line up with TRBD1. Germline V CDR1 and CDR2: SNHLY, FYNNEI. This CDR3 spans 15 amino acids. V was clipped by 3 bases and J by 4 bases; unmatched bases: 9.

The count of this clone is one. The chain carries TRBV7-9 and TRBJ2-5; 8 nucleotides agree with TRBD2. Germline CDR1 is SEHNR and CDR2 is FQNEAQ (reference sequence). V lost 8 bases and J lost 5; bases outside the gene matches: 13. The CDR3 runs to 15 residues. The CDR3: CASVSHLSGTETQYF. The CDR3 nucleotides are TGTGCCAGCGTCTCCCACCTTAGCGGGACGGAGACCCAGTACTTC.

With respect to this clone: One base separates it from a far larger clone, so it is likely a read error. The genes are TRBV28 and TRBJ1-2; D is possibly TRBD1 (6 bases). CDR3 length: 12 residues. Trimming pared 5 bases from V and 2 bases from J, leaving 6 bases between. CDR1 MDHEN and CDR2 SYDVKM come from the germline V gene. In nucleotides, the CDR3 is TGTGCCAGCAGTGGACAGAACTATGGCTACACCTTC. Translating it yields CASSGQNYGYTF.

J is TRBJ2-5 and V is TRBV5-1, with D possibly matching TRBD1 (5 bases). Germline V gives CDR1 SGHRS, CDR2 YFSETQ. With 4 bases removed from V and 4 bases from J, the gap between germline ends came to 11 bases. The CDR3 is made up of 13 amino acids. The CDR3 DNA is TGCGCCAGCAGCCCCGCTAGGGGAGAGACCCAGTACTTC. It encodes CASSPARGETQYF.

J is TRBJ2-1 and V is TRBV7-2; 9 nucleotides line up with TRBD2. Germline V gene data show CDR1 as SGHTA and CDR2 as FQGNSA. This CDR3 contains 14 residues. V trimming: 3 bases; J trimming: 8 bases; junction bases outside the gene matches: 5. The DNA of the CDR3 is TGTGCCAGCAGCTTCGTTCGGACTAGCGATGAGCAGTTCTTC. Translating it yields CASSFVRTSDEQFF. Full variable domain (outside the CDR3, taken from reference TRBV7-2 and TRBJ2-1): GAGVSQSPSNKVTEKGKDVELRCDPISGHTALYWYRQSLGQGLEFLIYFQGNSAPDKSGLPSDRFSAERTGGSVSTLTIQRTQQEDSAVYLCASSFVRTSDEQFFGPGTRLTVL.

CDR3 nucleotides: TGTGCCAGCAGCTCGGGAGAAGGCATTCAGTACTTC. Translated: CASSSGEGIQYF. The V gene is TRBV7-9, the J gene TRBJ2-4; TRBD2 might be the D (6 bases). The CDR3 consists of 12 residues. Trimming took 4 bases from V and 9 from J, leaving 10 bases between them. Germline CDR1 reads SEHNR; CDR2 reads FQNEAQ (reference sequence).

This chain uses TRBV2 with TRBJ2-6; 8 nucleotides line up with TRBD1. V was clipped by 5 bases and J by 3 bases; unmatched bases: 3. Germline CDR1 SNHLY, CDR2 FYNNEI. The CDR3 runs 15 residues. The CDR3 is CASSPTGVGANVLTF. Here the CDR3 DNA reads TGTGCCAGCAGTCCGACAGGGGTTGGGGCCAACGTCCTGACTTTC.

The J gene is TRBJ2-2, the V gene TRBV5-1; the D is unclear. CDR1 is SGHRS and CDR2 is YFSETQ in the germline V gene. This CDR3 has 15 residues. The V end was cut by 1 base, the J end by 2 bases, with 9 bases between. The CDR3 spells CASSLRLQNTGELFF. DNA for the CDR3: TGCGCCAGCAGCTTGCGCCTACAAAACACCGGGGAGCTGTTTTTT.

In this sample, this clone turned up once. The V and J genes are TRBV28 and TRBJ1-1; D not certain. CDR1 MDHEN and CDR2 SYDVKM come from the germline V gene. The CDR3 sequence is 13 residues long. The V and J ends lost 6 bases and 1 base respectively, with 9 bases between them. The CDR3 DNA follows: TGTGCCAGCAGGGGGTGGGGGAACACTGAAGCTTTCTTT. Translating it yields CASRGWGNTEAFF.

The chain uses TRBV5-1 and TRBJ1-4; 7 positions match TRBD1. There are 16 residues in the CDR3. CDR1 is SGHRS and CDR2 is YFSETQ in the germline V gene. The V gene end was trimmed by 3 bases and the J gene end by 3 bases; junction bases not matched to a gene: 8. The CDR3 DNA reads as TGCGCCAGCAGCTCGAAACCGGGACAGTCTAATGAAAAACTGTTTTTT. Translating it yields CASSSKPGQSNEKLFF.

This clone was observed once. This chain links TRBV5-4 with TRBJ1-3; D gene unclear. The CDR3 is 11 amino acids. The germline V gene encodes CDR1 SGHNT and CDR2 YYREEE (reference sequence). V lost 3 bases and J lost 9, with 7 bases in between. CDR3 sequence reads: CASSYGVTIYF. The CDR3, as DNA: TGTGCCAGCAGCTATGGGGTCACCATATATTTT.

Comment on this clone: Other nucleotide sequences from this sample produce the same CDR3. The J gene is TRBJ2-3, the V gene TRBV11-2; D is unclear. CDR1 SGHAT and CDR2 FQNNGV come from the germline V gene. The CDR3 runs 13 residues. Trimming stripped 1 base from V and 4 bases from J, with 6 bases between. This CDR3 is CASSLGRADTQYF. CDR3 nucleotides: TGTGCCAGCAGCTTAGGTAGGGCAGATACGCAGTATTTT.

This clone was observed a handful of times. The chain is built from TRBV29-1 and TRBJ1-2; unclear D gene. The CDR3 runs 9 residues. Deletions cut 6 bases from V and 5 bases from J, with 4 bases between. Germline CDR1 and CDR2: SQVTM and ANQGSEA. The CDR3: CSVQYGYTF. The CDR3, as DNA: TGCAGCGTGCAGTATGGCTACACCTTC. The entire variable domain, with the rest obtained from reference TRBV29-1 and TRBJ1-2, is as follows: SAVISQKPSRDICQRGTSLTIQCQVDSQVTMMFWYRQQPGQSLTLIATANQGSEATYESGFVIDKFPISRPNLTFSTLTVSNMSPEDSSIYLCSVQYGYTFGSGTRLTVV.

This clone was found a few times. V and J are TRBV6-6 and TRBJ2-1; D gene unclear. The CDR3 contains 16 residues. Trimming cost V 0 bases and J 7 bases, with 16 bases left between them. The germline V gene has CDR1 MNHNY and CDR2 SVGAGI (reference sequence). CDR3 nucleotides: TGTGCCAGCAGTTACTCGTCTAAAAACACCCAAAATGAGCAGTTCTTC. Translating gives CASSYSSKNTQNEQFF.

The chain links TRBV5-4 to TRBJ1-2, with D unresolved. In germline, CDR1 is SGHNT, CDR2 YYREEE (reference sequence). V dropped 4 bases and J dropped 4 bases, with 11 bases sitting between them. CDR3 size: 13 residues. CDR3 loop: CASSLSLSYGYTF. CDR3 nucleotides: TGTGCCAGCAGCCTCAGTTTAAGCTATGGCTACACCTTC.

The V gene is TRBV9, the J gene TRBJ2-2; D gene uncertain. This CDR3 region has 14 residues. Germline-derived CDR1 and CDR2 are SGDLS and YYNGEE. The V gene lost 2 bases and the J gene lost 6 bases, with 11 bases spanning the gap. CDR3 loop: CASSVAVGSGELFF. The CDR3 nucleotides are TGTGCCAGCAGCGTGGCTGTAGGTTCCGGGGAGCTGTTTTTT.

V usage is TRBV6-1 and J usage is TRBJ1-2; D remains unclear. CDR1 MNHNS and CDR2 SASEGT come from the germline V gene. The CDR3 consists of 12 residues. Trimming removed 6 bases from V and 3 bases from J, with 8 bases in between. CDR3 nucleotides: TGTGCCAGCAGACAGACGGACTATGGCTACACCTTC. This encodes CASRQTDYGYTF.

This clone was detected once. The chain combines TRBV25-1 with TRBJ1-2; 7 bases align to TRBD1. The ends lost 4 bases at V and 3 bases at J; junction bases unmatched: 11. Germline CDR1 reads MGHDK; CDR2 reads SYGVNS. The CDR3 is 16 amino acids. The CDR3 DNA is TGTGCCAGCAGTGCTACATACAGGGGATCAGACTATGGCTACACCTTC. It specifies CASSATYRGSDYGYTF.

In regard to this clone: The sample holds other DNA sequences that translate to the same CDR3. The rearrangement uses TRBV7-2 and TRBJ2-5; unclear D gene. Trimming pared 5 bases from V and 4 bases from J, leaving 8 bases between. The germline gives CDR1 SGHTA, CDR2 FQGNSA. The CDR3 loop spans 12 amino acids. The CDR3 nucleotides are TGTGCCAGCAGCCGTGGCGCAGAGACCCAGTACTTC. Protein sequence: CASSRGAETQYF.

The V gene is TRBV7-3, the J gene TRBJ2-1; no clear D gene. Germline-derived CDR1 and CDR2 are SGHTA and FQGTGA. Trimming took off 5 bases at V and 2 bases at J, with 13 bases between the two ends. This CDR3 has 15 amino acids. In nucleotides, the CDR3 is TGTGCCAGCAGCCCACTCGGCGCGCCCTACAATGAGCAGTTCTTC. Amino acid sequence: CASSPLGAPYNEQFF.

This clone was seen once. This sequence joins TRBV7-3 and TRBJ2-6; D is unclear. The CDR3 is 15 amino acids. Looked up from germline, CDR1 is SGHTA and CDR2 is FQGTGA. The V and J ends lost 1 base and 2 bases respectively, with 6 bases between them. The CDR3 sequence is CASSLMLTGANVLTF. The CDR3 nucleotides read TGTGCCAGCAGCTTAATGCTAACTGGGGCCAACGTCCTGACTTTC. Based on the CDR3 plus reference TRBV7-3 and TRBJ2-6, the full variable domain is GAGVSQTPSNKVTEKGKYVELRCDPISGHTALYWYRQSLGQGPEFLIYFQGTGAADDSGLPNDRFFAVRPEGSVSTLKIQRTERGDSAVYLCASSLMLTGANVLTFGAGSRLTVL.

This clone has a handful of counts. The V gene is TRBV28, the J gene TRBJ1-2; no clear D. Germline CDR1 and CDR2: MDHEN and SYDVKM. V lost 5 bases and J 5 bases, leaving 18 bases between the germline ends. The CDR3 runs 15 residues. As DNA, the CDR3 is TGTGCCAGCAGTCCGTGGCCTAACCTTGGGTATGGCTACACCTTC. Its protein product is CASSPWPNLGYGYTF.

The chain employs TRBV6-1 and TRBJ1-5, with no clear D. V was trimmed by 2 bases and J by 2 bases, leaving 7 bases between them. Looked up from germline, CDR1 is MNHNS and CDR2 is SASEGT. The CDR3 runs to 14 residues. CDR3 bases: TGTGCCAGCAGTGAATTCCCTGGCAATCAGCCCCAGCATTTT. This translates into CASSEFPGNQPQHF.

The chain links TRBV4-3 to TRBJ2-3; D may be TRBD1 (6 bases). V was cut by 1 base and J by 4 bases, with 12 bases left in between. CDR1 is LGHNA and CDR2 is YSLEER in the germline V gene. The CDR3 runs 15 residues. The CDR3 sequence is CASSQAQGAADTQYF. In DNA, the CDR3 is TGCGCCAGCAGCCAAGCACAGGGAGCGGCAGATACGCAGTATTTT.

The rearrangement links TRBV4-2 to TRBJ2-1, with 9 positions matching TRBD2. From germline, CDR1 is LGHNA and CDR2 YNFKEQ. The CDR3 length is 15 residues. The V gene end was trimmed by 1 base and the J gene end by 7 bases; junction bases not matched to a gene: 5. The CDR3 here is CASSQAGTSRNEQFF. The CDR3 region has the DNA TGTGCCAGCAGCCAAGCGGGGACTAGCCGTAATGAGCAGTTCTTC.

This clone was counted only a few times. This rearrangement joins TRBV11-1 to TRBJ2-7, with a possible D match to TRBD2 (5 bases). This CDR3 comprises 14 residues. Trimming took off 5 bases at V and 3 bases at J, with 14 bases between the two ends. Germline loops: CDR1 SGHAT, CDR2 FQDESV (reference sequence). Here the CDR3 DNA reads TGTGCCAGCAGCCGAAGCCGGGGAGACTACGAGCAGTACTTC. It encodes CASSRSRGDYEQYF.

The chain is built from TRBV7-2 and TRBJ2-2, with D unresolved. CDR3 size: 16 residues. Germline V lookup: CDR1 SGHTA, CDR2 FQGNSA. V dropped 5 bases and J dropped 2 bases, with 15 bases sitting between them. The CDR3 DNA sequence: TGTGCCAGCAGCCGTTATTCGGGCTTTAACACCGGGGAGCTGTTTTTT. It specifies CASSRYSGFNTGELFF.

This clone has only one observation. Additional DNA sequences in this sample encode the identical CDR3. J is TRBJ2-6 and V is TRBV29-1; D is unclear. CDR3 size: 14 residues. Per the germline V gene, CDR1 is SQVTM and CDR2 is ANQGSEA. Trimming pared 4 bases from V and 0 bases from J, leaving 7 bases between. The CDR3 nucleotides are TGCAGCGTTGTGGGCGGCTCTGGGGCCAACGTCCTGACTTTC. Translated: CSVVGGSGANVLTF.

This chain uses TRBV9 with TRBJ2-5; 7 bases map to TRBD2. CDR3 length equals 12 residues. V shed 5 bases, J shed 5 bases, and the junction held 3 bases outside the gene matches. Germline V gene sequence: CDR1 SGDLS, CDR2 YYNGEE. The DNA for the CDR3 is TGTGCCAGCAGGACTAGCAGGGAGACCCAGTACTTC. Its translation is CASRTSRETQYF.

The chain links TRBV5-6 to TRBJ2-5, with 9 bases fitting TRBD1. Germline assignment: CDR1 SGHDT and CDR2 YYEEEE. V dropped 3 bases and J dropped 5; count of bases not matched to a gene: 5. This CDR3 region has 14 residues. The chain's CDR3 is CASSYWTGVETQYF. As DNA, the CDR3 is TGTGCCAGCAGCTATTGGACAGGGGTCGAGACCCAGTACTTC.